Listed here are 23 T cell receptor beta chains from one sample, sequenced in a study of patients and donors after allogeneic stem cell transplantation. MiXCR was run by TCRdb on the RT-PCR reads, yielding one entry per CDR3 protein. The sample has some 92,000 distinct CDR3 sequences; under 50% are singletons. Specimen: blood, either unsorted or a sorted T cell fraction (not recorded which). These receptors were collected from a human donor who was either an allogeneic HSCT recipient or a stem cell or donor lymphocyte infusion donor (not recorded which). It is not recorded whose cells these are; they may come from a transplant donor.

The rearrangement joins TRBV5-6 to TRBJ1-1; 9 nucleotides agree with TRBD1. The V segment lost 4 bases and the J segment 2 bases; nucleotides outside the gene matches: 9. Germline V gives CDR1 SGHDT, CDR2 YYEEEE. The CDR3 extends over 16 amino acids. The CDR3 spells CASSPLGGQGNTEAFF. The CDR3 nucleotides are TGTGCCAGCAGCCCCCTAGGGGGACAGGGCAACACTGAAGCTTTCTTT.

V and J are TRBV28 and TRBJ1-1; 8 bases match TRBD1. Germline lookup yields CDR1 MDHEN and CDR2 SYDVKM. This CDR3 has 15 amino acids. The J segment lost 1 base and the V segment lost 3 bases, leaving 4 bases of the junction unmatched. DNA of the CDR3: TGTGCCAGCAGTTTGGACAGGGCGCGGAACACTGAAGCTTTCTTT. Protein sequence: CASSLDRARNTEAFF.

J is TRBJ1-5 and V is TRBV7-8, with D uncertain. This CDR3 has 15 residues. Trimming took off 7 bases at V and 1 base at J, with 14 bases between the two ends. Germline CDR1 reads SGHVS; CDR2 reads FQNEAQ. The CDR3 DNA sequence: TGTGCCAGCACGAAGGAGTTGGGGAGCAATCAGCCCCAGCATTTT. Translating it yields CASTKELGSNQPQHF.

This clonotype was observed at least ten times. The rearrangement joins TRBV11-2 to TRBJ1-1; tentatively, D is TRBD1 (6 bases). The germline V gene has CDR1 SGHAT and CDR2 FQNNGV. Between the trimmed V and J ends, which lost 1 base and 0 bases, there was a span of 12 bases. This CDR3 spans 16 amino acids. As DNA, the CDR3 is TGTGCCAGCAGCTTAGGGACCGGACAGTTGAACACTGAAGCTTTCTTT. Protein product: CASSLGTGQLNTEAFF.

This clonotype has more than one count but fewer than ten. V usage is TRBV9 and J usage is TRBJ1-2, with TRBD1 identical over 9 bases. CDR3 length: 16 amino acids. V trimming: 4 bases; J trimming: 5 bases; junction bases outside the gene matches: 12. CDR1 and CDR2 (germline): SGDLS, YYNGEE. CDR3 residues: CASSLRPGTGLYGYTF. The CDR3 DNA is TGTGCCAGCAGCCTACGCCCCGGGACAGGGCTTTATGGCTACACCTTC.

The chain couples TRBV6-5 to TRBJ1-1, with a possible D match to TRBD1 (6 bases). Germline loops: CDR1 MNHEY, CDR2 SVGAGI. This CDR3 region has 14 residues. V was clipped by 2 bases and J by 1 base, with 8 bases between them. CDR3 sequence (DNA): TGTGCCAGCAGTTACGGGGGCCGGAACACTGAAGCTTTCTTT. Its protein is CASSYGGRNTEAFF.

The rearrangement joins TRBV6-5 to TRBJ1-6, with D possibly being TRBD1 (5 bases). The V gene's germline CDR1 is MNHEY and CDR2 SVGAGI. The CDR3 has 17 residues. Trimming stripped 2 bases from V and 0 bases from J, with 11 bases between. CDR3 protein: CASSYGAGPSYNSPLHF. CDR3 coding DNA: TGTGCCAGCAGTTACGGGGCCGGGCCCTCCTATAATTCACCCCTCCACTTT.

This chain uses TRBV5-4 with TRBJ1-1, with 7 bases fitting TRBD1. Germline V gene lookup returns CDR1 SGHNT and CDR2 YYREEE (reference sequence). Trimming took 4 bases from V and 0 from J; bases not matched to a gene: 9. This CDR3 has 16 residues. The CDR3 DNA sequence: TGTGCCAGCAGCCGGGCCAGGGGGGGCATGAACACTGAAGCTTTCTTT. This gives the protein CASSRARGGMNTEAFF. Full variable domain (missing parts from reference TRBV5-4 and TRBJ1-1): ETGVTQSPTHLIKTRGQQVTLRCSSQSGHNTVSWYQQALGQGPQFIFQYYREEENGRGNFPPRFSGLQFPNYSSELNVNALELDDSALYLCASSRARGGMNTEAFFGQGTRLTVV.

The chain employs TRBV11-2 and TRBJ2-7; TRBD1 agrees at 7 bases. J was trimmed by 1 base and V by 5 bases; bases with no gene match: 11. CDR3 size: 16 residues. Germline-derived CDR1 and CDR2 are SGHAT and FQNNGV. The CDR3 loop is CASSNAGTDPSYEQYF. The CDR3 nucleotides read TGTGCCAGCAGCAACGCCGGGACAGACCCTTCCTACGAGCAGTACTTC.

This chain links TRBV29-1 with TRBJ1-3, with D maybe TRBD1 (5 bases). Trimming took off 1 base at V and 1 base at J, with 17 bases between the two ends. CDR1 is SQVTM, CDR2 ANQGSEA, per germline. The CDR3 length is 17 residues. Here the CDR3 reads CSVEARGREGSGNTIYF. DNA of the CDR3: TGCAGCGTTGAAGCACGAGGCAGGGAAGGTTCTGGAAACACCATATATTTT.

This chain uses TRBV29-1 with TRBJ2-3; unclear D gene. CDR3 size: 13 residues. Between the trimmed V and J ends, which lost 3 bases and 5 bases, there was a span of 12 bases. Per germline, CDR1 SQVTM and CDR2 ANQGSEA. In DNA form, the CDR3 reads TGCAGCGTTGATTTAAGTGTTAGAGATACGCAGTATTTT. It codes for CSVDLSVRDTQYF.

This clonotype has just a few counts. The CDR3 nucleotides are TGTGCCACCAGCAGTCGGGGAGGCCCCGAAAAACTGTTTTTT. This codes for CATSSRGGPEKLFF. This sequence joins TRBV15 and TRBJ1-4, with unresolved D. V lost 3 bases and J lost 8, with 13 bases in between. This CDR3 has 14 residues. Germline assignment: CDR1 LNHNV and CDR2 YYDKDF (reference sequence).

The rearrangement uses TRBV6-5 and TRBJ2-3, with a possible D match to TRBD2 (6 bases). The germline V gene encodes CDR1 MNHEY and CDR2 SVGAGI. V lost 2 bases, J lost 0 bases, and 15 bases lay in between. This CDR3 is 17 amino acids long. CDR3 sequence: CASSYLKGGTSTDTQYF. The CDR3 nucleotides are TGTGCCAGCAGTTACCTTAAAGGTGGGACTAGCACAGATACGCAGTATTTT.

In its sample, this clonotype was seen a few times. The chain combines TRBV4-1 with TRBJ1-5, with D tentatively TRBD1 (5 bases). The CDR3 has 15 amino acids. Trimming took off 3 bases at V and 6 bases at J, with 15 bases between the two ends. The V gene's germline CDR1 is MGHRA and CDR2 YSYEKL. The CDR3 bases are TGCGCCAGCAGCCAGGGAAGACTTGGGGGTCAGCCCCAGCATTTT. It codes for CASSQGRLGGQPQHF.

The chain joins TRBV28 to TRBJ1-1; 8 bases are shared with TRBD1. The CDR3 has 13 residues. V dropped 6 bases and J dropped 8; count of bases not matched to a gene: 8. Germline loops: CDR1 MDHEN, CDR2 SYDVKM. CDR3 coding DNA: TGTGCCAGCAGATATTGGACAGGGTTGGAAGCTTTCTTT. Residues: CASRYWTGLEAFF.

This clonotype was picked up a small number of times. The CDR3 region is CASSFPLGTEAFF. CDR3 nucleotide sequence: TGTGCCAGCAGTTTCCCGTTGGGCACTGAAGCTTTCTTT. The chain employs TRBV28 and TRBJ1-1; the D is unclear. This CDR3 is 13 amino acids long. Germline values: CDR1 MDHEN, CDR2 SYDVKM. V shed 3 bases and J shed 4 bases, with 9 bases lying between them.

The CDR3 protein is CASSLLTTNSNQPQHF. DNA of the CDR3: TGTGCCAGCAGTTTACTTACAACGAATAGCAATCAGCCCCAGCATTTT. J is TRBJ1-5 and V is TRBV28; D gene ambiguous. V lost 2 bases and J lost 0, with 11 bases in between. Germline CDR1 is MDHEN and CDR2 is SYDVKM. The CDR3 covers 16 residues.

V and J are TRBV20-1 and TRBJ2-1; 10 nucleotides line up with TRBD2. The CDR3 spans 15 residues. Germline trimming cut 6 bases from V and 2 bases from J; bases unmatched to any gene: 7. CDR1 DFQATT and CDR2 SNEGSKA come from the germline V gene (reference sequence). The CDR3 loop is CSAHTSGEAYNEQFF. CDR3 DNA sequence: TGCAGTGCCCACACTAGCGGGGAAGCCTACAATGAGCAGTTCTTC.

This chain links TRBV20-1 with TRBJ1-5; the match to TRBD1 covers 8 bases. CDR1 and CDR2 from the germline V gene are DFQATT and SNEGSKA (reference sequence). This CDR3 comprises 14 residues. The V segment lost 2 bases and the J segment 7 bases; nucleotides outside the gene matches: 7. CDR3 loop: CSARRTGRGQPQHF. In nucleotides, the CDR3 is TGCAGTGCTAGAAGGACAGGGCGAGGACAGCCCCAGCATTTT.

The chain is built from TRBV28 and TRBJ2-2; the match to TRBD1 covers 8 bases. The CDR3 covers 13 residues. Germline trimming cut 11 bases from V and 1 base from J; bases unmatched to any gene: 3. From germline, CDR1 is MDHEN and CDR2 SYDVKM. This CDR3 reads CAGQGVNTGELFF. CDR3 nucleotide sequence: TGTGCCGGACAGGGAGTGAACACCGGGGAGCTGTTTTTT.

The chain uses TRBV12-3 or TRBV12-4 and TRBJ1-3; no clear D gene. The germline V and J ends were trimmed by 6 bases and 0 bases, with 9 bases remaining between them. This CDR3 has 14 amino acids. The CDR3 protein is CASSSQFSGNTIYF. Written as DNA, the CDR3 is TGTGCCAGCAGCTCACAGTTCTCTGGAAACACCATATATTTT.

The chain is built from TRBV29-1 and TRBJ2-7, with TRBD2 as a possible D gene (5 bases). CDR1 is SQVTM, CDR2 ANQGSEA, per germline. Trimming left V 0 bases short and J 0 bases short, with 6 bases between. The CDR3 totals 13 residues. CDR3 loop: CSVEDRDSYEQYF. CDR3 sequence (DNA): TGCAGCGTTGAAGACCGGGACTCCTACGAGCAGTACTTC.

V gene TRBV6-5 combines with J gene TRBJ2-4; 8 bases align to TRBD1. Germline CDR1 reads MNHEY; CDR2 reads SVGAGI. The length of the CDR3 is 15 residues. J gave up 4 bases and V 4 bases, and 6 bases lay outside the gene matches. CDR3: CASSLFRDRKNIQYF. CDR3 nucleotide sequence: TGTGCCAGCAGTTTATTCCGGGACAGGAAAAACATTCAGTACTTC.